These 28 T cell receptor beta chains originate from one sample sequenced in a study of cytomegalovirus exposure and HLA in healthy donors. It was with 60 Vbeta and 13 Jbeta primers that the PCR ran. Here immunoSEQ multiplex PCR was the method, and the copy in TCRdb shows in-frame clones only, minus some. This table holds around 120,000 clones. Sequencing used PBMCs. The source of these receptors is a young man in good health and CMV-seronegative.

The genes are TRBV11-2 and TRBJ1-2; TRBD1 matches 9 bases. The CDR3 covers 13 residues. Germline CDR1 is SGHAT and CDR2 is FQNNGV. The trim removed 6 bases at V and 3 bases at J, leaving 2 bases unmatched. The CDR3 DNA is TGTGCCAGCAGTCGACAGGGGGACTATGGCTACACCTTC. This gives the protein CASSRQGDYGYTF.

The chain is built from TRBV7-9 and TRBJ1-1, with 7 bases fitting TRBD1. The CDR3 sequence is 15 residues long. Germline lookup yields CDR1 SEHNR and CDR2 FQNEAQ (reference sequence). The trim removed 1 base at V and 0 bases at J, leaving 2 bases unmatched. The DNA of the CDR3 is TGTGCCAGCAGCTTAGACACAGGGGTGAACACTGAAGCTTTCTTT. This codes for CASSLDTGVNTEAFF.

The chain employs TRBV7-9 and TRBJ2-4; TRBD1 matches at 8 bases. The junction had 9 bases not matched to a gene; V was cut back by 5 bases and J by 15 bases. The CDR3 consists of 12 residues. Germline assignment: CDR1 SEHNR and CDR2 FQNEAQ (reference sequence). CDR3 DNA: TGTGCCAGCAGCCGGGACAGGAAAGGGATGTACTTC. Protein product: CASSRDRKGMYF. Drawing the rest from reference TRBV7-9 and TRBJ2-4, the complete variable domain is DTGVSQNPRHKITKRGQNVTFRCDPISEHNRLYWYRQTLGQGPEFLTYFQNEAQLEKSRLLSDRFSAERPKGSFSTLEIQRTEQGDSAMYLCASSRDRKGMYFGAGTRLSVL.

The rearrangement joins TRBV18 to TRBJ1-6; 7 nucleotides match TRBD1. Germline V CDR1 and CDR2: KGHSH, LQKENI. The length of the CDR3 is 16 residues. Losses at the gene ends were 4 bases for V and 2 bases for J; bases not matched to a gene: 5. CDR3 bases: TGTGCCAGCTCACTACAGGGGCTCACCTATAATTCACCCCTCCACTTT. Translation: CASSLQGLTYNSPLHF. Full variable domain (missing parts from reference TRBV18 and TRBJ1-6): NAGVMQNPRHLVRRRGQEARLRCSPMKGHSHVYWYRQLPEEGLKFMVYLQKENIIDESGMPKERFSAEFPKEGPSILRIQQVVRGDSAAYFCASSLQGLTYNSPLHFGNGTRLTVT.

The chain couples TRBV5-4 to TRBJ2-1, with 9 nucleotides matching TRBD2. Germline CDR1 reads SGHNT; CDR2 reads YYREEE (reference sequence). The CDR3 consists of 15 residues. V was pared by 1 base and J by 3 bases, with 2 bases of the junction left unmatched. In nucleotides, the CDR3 is TGTGCCAGCAGCTTGAAGCGGGAGGTCTACAATGAGCAGTTCTTC. It is translated as CASSLKREVYNEQFF.

V and J are TRBV5-4 and TRBJ2-5; D unclear. The germline CDR1 and CDR2 sequences are SGHNT and YYREEE (reference sequence). V shed 4 bases and J shed 2 bases, with 15 bases lying between them. The CDR3 has 15 residues. The CDR3 nucleotides read TGTGCCAGCAGCAGTACACCAATCGAACAAGAGACCCAGTACTTC. Its translation is CASSSTPIEQETQYF.

The V and J genes are TRBV4-2 and TRBJ2-3, with 10 positions matching TRBD2. The germline gives CDR1 LGHNA, CDR2 YNFKEQ. The trim removed 1 base at V and 3 bases at J, leaving 10 bases unmatched. CDR3 length: 18 amino acids. The CDR3 sequence is CASSQVVSSGGRTDTQYF. CDR3 nucleotide sequence: TGTGCCAGCAGCCAAGTGGTTTCTAGCGGGGGAAGGACAGATACGCAGTATTTT.

The J gene is TRBJ1-1, the V gene TRBV7-3; no clear D gene. The CDR3 sequence is 14 residues long. Germline CDR1 is SGHTA and CDR2 is FQGTGA. Trimming took 2 bases from V and 5 from J, leaving 12 bases between them. The CDR3 nucleotides are TGTGCCAGCAGCTTAGGAGGGATGAGAACTGAAGCTTTCTTT. Residues: CASSLGGMRTEAFF.

The genes are TRBV10-3 and TRBJ2-5; tentative D call: TRBD1 (5 bases). The CDR3 length is 12 residues. The V gene lost 10 bases and the J gene lost 1 base, with 10 bases spanning the gap. Germline V gene sequence: CDR1 ENHRY, CDR2 SYGVKD. CDR3 sequence (DNA): TGTGCCACCGCGACAGTCCAAGAGACCCAGTACTTC. It encodes CATATVQETQYF.

The V gene is TRBV5-1, the J gene TRBJ1-2; no definite D call. Trimming removed 0 bases at V and 1 base at J, with 4 bases between. Germline assignment: CDR1 SGHRS and CDR2 YFSETQ. This CDR3 is built from 13 residues. The CDR3 protein is CASSLGGNYGYTF. In DNA form, the CDR3 reads TGCGCCAGCAGCTTGGGAGGTAACTATGGCTACACCTTC. Using reference TRBV5-1 and TRBJ1-2 for the parts outside the CDR3, the full variable domain is KAGVTQTPRYLIKTRGQQVTLSCSPISGHRSVSWYQQTPGQGLQFLFEYFSETQRNKGNFPGRFSGRQFSNSRSEMNVSTLELGDSALYLCASSLGGNYGYTFGSGTRLTVV.

The gene calls are TRBV7-9 and TRBJ1-5; no clear D gene. From germline, CDR1 is SEHNR and CDR2 FQNEAQ (reference sequence). This CDR3 spans 15 amino acids. Trimming stripped 2 bases from V and 4 bases from J, with 12 bases between. The CDR3 region is CASSLYEGRNQPQHF. The DNA of the CDR3 is TGTGCCAGCAGCTTATACGAAGGGAGGAATCAGCCCCAGCATTTT.

V gene TRBV18 combines with J gene TRBJ2-5; tentatively, D is TRBD1 (6 bases). Per the germline V gene, CDR1 is KGHSH and CDR2 is LQKENI. V was shortened by 3 bases and J by 5 bases, with 19 bases between the two germline ends. The CDR3 is made up of 16 amino acids. CDR3 sequence (DNA): TGTGCCAGCTCACCTCCCACAGGGTGGGGATTGGAGACCCAGTACTTC. Protein sequence: CASSPPTGWGLETQYF.

V and J are TRBV7-3 and TRBJ1-4; D is perhaps TRBD1 (5 bases). Germline V gene sequence: CDR1 SGHTA, CDR2 FQGTGA. The CDR3 sequence is 13 residues long. Trimming took off 5 bases at V and 7 bases at J, with 11 bases between the two ends. This CDR3 is CASSTTGGEKLFF. CDR3 nucleotide sequence: TGTGCCAGCAGCACGACGGGGGGTGAAAAACTGTTTTTT.

V gene TRBV15 combines with J gene TRBJ1-1; 7 bases map to TRBD1. CDR1 and CDR2 (germline): LNHNV, YYDKDF (reference sequence). Germline trimming cut 5 bases from V and 1 base from J; bases unmatched to any gene: 10. The CDR3 has 16 amino acids. For the CDR3, the DNA is TGTGCCACCAGCCGAAGTCCCGGGACAGCGAACACTGAAGCTTTCTTT. Translation: CATSRSPGTANTEAFF. The full variable domain, with the rest looked up from reference TRBV15 and TRBJ1-1, is DAMVIQNPRYQVTQFGKPVTLSCSQTLNHNVMYWYQQKSSQAPKLLFHYYDKDFNNEADTPDNFQSRRPNTSFCFLDIRSPGLGDTAMYLCATSRSPGTANTEAFFGQGTRLTVV.

This rearrangement joins TRBV6-6 to TRBJ1-2; TRBD1 matches 8 bases. The junction had 3 bases not matched to a gene; V was cut back by 5 bases and J by 4 bases. This CDR3 contains 13 residues. CDR1 is MNHNY and CDR2 is SVGAGI in the germline V gene (reference sequence). The CDR3 DNA reads as TGTGCCAGCAGTCCGGACAGGGCCTATGGCTACACCTTC. Its protein product is CASSPDRAYGYTF.

The chain joins TRBV11-2 to TRBJ1-1; D is possibly TRBD1 (5 bases). Germline CDR1 reads SGHAT; CDR2 reads FQNNGV. This CDR3 comprises 15 residues. The V end was cut by 2 bases, the J end by 3 bases, with 13 bases between. The CDR3 region is CASSLLLGGDTEAFF. CDR3 coding DNA: TGTGCCAGCAGCTTACTGCTGGGAGGGGACACTGAAGCTTTCTTT.

The chain employs TRBV7-9 and TRBJ2-1; perhaps TRBD2 as D (5 bases). The V gene lost 5 bases and the J gene lost 2 bases, with 16 bases spanning the gap. Germline CDR1 SEHNR, CDR2 FQNEAQ (reference sequence). This CDR3 spans 16 amino acids. The CDR3 nucleotides are TGTGCCAGCAGCACTTGGACTCCACTTACCTACAATGAGCAGTTCTTC. Protein product: CASSTWTPLTYNEQFF.

The chain has TRBV29-1 and TRBJ2-5; possible D gene TRBD2, 5 bases. Trimming shortened V by 8 bases and J by 2 bases, and 12 bases separated the two germline ends. Germline V gene lookup returns CDR1 SQVTM and CDR2 ANQGSEA. CDR3 length: 12 amino acids. CDR3 sequence reads: CSLGGGQETQYF. The CDR3 region has the DNA TGCAGCCTCGGCGGCGGGCAAGAGACCCAGTACTTC.

This chain links TRBV4-1 with TRBJ1-6; possibly TRBD1 for D (5 bases). Between the trimmed V and J ends, which lost 0 bases and 7 bases, there was a span of 16 bases. Germline CDR1 is MGHRA and CDR2 is YSYEKL. This CDR3 region has 17 residues. This CDR3 reads CASSQDRTTGENSPLHF. CDR3 DNA sequence: TGCGCCAGCAGCCAAGATAGAACAACAGGTGAAAATTCACCCCTCCACTTT.

This chain joins TRBV2 and TRBJ1-5; no reliable D call. CDR1 and CDR2 from the germline V gene are SNHLY and FYNNEI. The length of the CDR3 is 15 residues. Trimming removed 3 bases at V and 3 bases at J, with 12 bases between. CDR3 nucleotides: TGTGCCAGCAGTGAGCGACACGCCAACAATCAGCCCCAGCATTTT. It specifies CASSERHANNQPQHF.

To note about this clone: The same CDR3 also results from other DNA sequences found in this sample. V gene TRBV2 combines with J gene TRBJ1-1; possible D gene TRBD1, 5 bases. Germline assignment: CDR1 SNHLY and CDR2 FYNNEI. Trimming stripped 6 bases from V and 6 bases from J, with 14 bases between. The CDR3 contains 13 residues. The CDR3 here is CASSRGAGAEAFF. For the CDR3, the DNA is TGTGCCAGCAGCCGCGGGGCCGGGGCTGAAGCTTTCTTT.

The V and J genes are TRBV7-8 and TRBJ2-1; D not certain. V lost 1 base, J lost 6 bases, and 7 bases lay in between. CDR3 length: 13 amino acids. From germline, CDR1 is SGHVS and CDR2 FQNEAQ. CDR3 protein: CASSLERFNEQFF. CDR3 sequence (DNA): TGTGCCAGCAGCTTAGAGCGATTCAATGAGCAGTTCTTC.

The chain recombines TRBV15 with TRBJ1-5, with TRBD1 matching 9 bases. V was clipped by 0 bases and J by 6 bases; unmatched bases: 3. The CDR3 totals 15 residues. CDR1 is LNHNV and CDR2 is YYDKDF in the germline V gene (reference sequence). DNA for the CDR3: TGTGCCACCAGCAGAGAGGGACAGGGTGGTCAGCCCCAGCATTTT. This codes for CATSREGQGGQPQHF. Full variable domain (outside the CDR3, taken from reference TRBV15 and TRBJ1-5): DAMVIQNPRYQVTQFGKPVTLSCSQTLNHNVMYWYQQKSSQAPKLLFHYYDKDFNNEADTPDNFQSRRPNTSFCFLDIRSPGLGDTAMYLCATSREGQGGQPQHFGDGTRLSIL.

The rearrangement joins TRBV6-5 to TRBJ1-1, with 7 nucleotides matching TRBD1. This CDR3 is 12 amino acids long. Germline CDR1 reads MNHEY; CDR2 reads SVGAGI. J was trimmed by 5 bases and V by 7 bases; bases with no gene match: 4. The CDR3: CASKRGPTEAFF. The CDR3, as DNA: TGTGCCAGCAAGAGGGGGCCAACTGAAGCTTTCTTT.

The V and J genes are TRBV18 and TRBJ2-3; 8 positions agree with TRBD2. CDR3 length: 16 residues. J lost 0 bases, V lost 3 bases, and 5 bases had no gene match. Per germline, CDR1 KGHSH and CDR2 LQKENI. CDR3 bases: TGTGCCAGCTCACCGTGGGCTAGCGGGAGCACAGATACGCAGTATTTT. It is translated as CASSPWASGSTDTQYF.

This chain joins TRBV6-5 and TRBJ1-1; perhaps TRBD1 as D (5 bases). Trimming shortened V by 0 bases and J by 4 bases, and 6 bases separated the two germline ends. This CDR3 contains 13 residues. The germline gives CDR1 MNHEY, CDR2 SVGAGI. CDR3 sequence: CASSYSGVTEAFF. CDR3 bases: TGTGCCAGCAGTTACTCAGGGGTCACTGAAGCTTTCTTT.

The chain joins TRBV27 to TRBJ1-2; no reliable D call. The CDR3 extends over 11 amino acids. V gave up 8 bases and J gave up 8 bases, with 12 bases separating them. Germline V gene sequence: CDR1 MNHEY, CDR2 SMNVEV (reference sequence). The CDR3 nucleotides are TGTGCCAGCTCGAATAGTTTCGGCTACACCTTC. This encodes CASSNSFGYTF.

The chain combines TRBV6-5 with TRBJ1-6; D not certain. Germline V gene sequence: CDR1 MNHEY, CDR2 SVGAGI. The CDR3 extends over 12 amino acids. The V end lost 2 bases, the J end lost 9 bases, and 5 bases lay between the germline ends. The CDR3 sequence: CASSYTGSPLHF. In DNA, the CDR3 is TGTGCCAGCAGTTACACCGGTTCACCCCTCCACTTT.